The T cell receptor beta chain described here comes from a study of cytomegalovirus exposure and HLA in healthy donors. Regarding the study as a whole: Earlier analysis yielded a pattern in which most TCR beta V segments were productive about 90% or about 30% of the time.

A word on this clone: Its antigen is undetermined.

The V and J ends lost 7 bases and 9 bases respectively, with 10 bases between them. Per germline, CDR1 MNHNS and CDR2 SASEGT. There are 12 residues in the CDR3. It was with 60 Vbeta and 13 Jbeta primers that the PCR ran. Repertoires were generated with immunoSEQ multiplex PCR, while TCRdb's copy carries only in-frame clones and drops some. The sample records 200,000 to 250,000 clones, 75% to 80% being singletons. The sequenced sample consisted of PBMCs. The origin of this receptor is a man aged 18 to 30 in good health and CMV-seronegative. The chain employs TRBV6-1 and TRBJ1-6; D is unclear. CDR3 in DNA: TGTGCCAGCATAGATCGGAGTTCACCCCTCCACTTT. This sequence encodes CASIDRSSPLHF.